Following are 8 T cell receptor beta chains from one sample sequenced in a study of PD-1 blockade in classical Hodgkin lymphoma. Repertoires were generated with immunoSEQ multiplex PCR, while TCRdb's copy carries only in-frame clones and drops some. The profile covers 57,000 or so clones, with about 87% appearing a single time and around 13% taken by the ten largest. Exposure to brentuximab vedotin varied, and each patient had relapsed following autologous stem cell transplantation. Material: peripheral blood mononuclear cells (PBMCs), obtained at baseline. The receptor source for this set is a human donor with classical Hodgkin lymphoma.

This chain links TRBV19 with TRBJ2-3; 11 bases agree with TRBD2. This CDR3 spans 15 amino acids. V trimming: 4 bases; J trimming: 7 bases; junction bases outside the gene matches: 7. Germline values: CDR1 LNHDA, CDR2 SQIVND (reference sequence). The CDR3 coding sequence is TGTGCCAGTAGTAGTAGCGGGGGGGCGGTCTATACGCAGTATTTT. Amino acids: CASSSSGGAVYTQYF.

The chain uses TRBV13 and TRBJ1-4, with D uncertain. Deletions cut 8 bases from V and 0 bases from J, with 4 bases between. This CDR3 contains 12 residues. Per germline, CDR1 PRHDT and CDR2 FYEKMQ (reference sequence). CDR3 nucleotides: TGTGCCAGCTCTGCAACTAATGAAAAACTGTTTTTT. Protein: CASSATNEKLFF.

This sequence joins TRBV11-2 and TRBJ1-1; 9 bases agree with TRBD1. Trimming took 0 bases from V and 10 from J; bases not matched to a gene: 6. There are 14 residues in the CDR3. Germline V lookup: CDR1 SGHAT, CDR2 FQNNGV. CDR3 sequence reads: CASSLDRTGGRAFF. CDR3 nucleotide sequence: TGTGCCAGCAGCTTAGATCGCACAGGGGGCCGAGCTTTCTTT.

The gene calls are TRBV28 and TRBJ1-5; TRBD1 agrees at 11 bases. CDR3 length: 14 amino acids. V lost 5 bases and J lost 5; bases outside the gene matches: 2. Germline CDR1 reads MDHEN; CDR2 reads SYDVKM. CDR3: CASSLGQGDQPQHF. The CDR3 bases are TGTGCCAGCAGTCTGGGACAGGGGGATCAGCCCCAGCATTTT.

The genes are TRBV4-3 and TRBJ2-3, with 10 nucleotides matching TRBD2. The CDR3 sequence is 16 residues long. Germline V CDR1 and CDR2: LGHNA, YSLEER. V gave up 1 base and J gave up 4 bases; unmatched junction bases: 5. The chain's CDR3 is CASSQVSGGAADTQYF. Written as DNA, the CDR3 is TGCGCCAGCAGCCAAGTCAGCGGGGGGGCCGCAGATACGCAGTATTTT.

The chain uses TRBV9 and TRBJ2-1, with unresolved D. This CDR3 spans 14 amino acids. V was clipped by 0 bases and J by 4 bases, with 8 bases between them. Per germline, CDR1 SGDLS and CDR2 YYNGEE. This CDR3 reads CASSVGGRYNEQFF. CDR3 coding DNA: TGTGCCAGCAGCGTAGGCGGACGGTACAATGAGCAGTTCTTC.

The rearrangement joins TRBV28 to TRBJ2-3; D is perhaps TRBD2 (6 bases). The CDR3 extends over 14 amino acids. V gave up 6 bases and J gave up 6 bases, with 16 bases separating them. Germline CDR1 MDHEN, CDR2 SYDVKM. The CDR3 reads CASREGLHKDTQYF. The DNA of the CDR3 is TGTGCCAGCAGGGAGGGACTCCACAAGGATACGCAGTATTTT.

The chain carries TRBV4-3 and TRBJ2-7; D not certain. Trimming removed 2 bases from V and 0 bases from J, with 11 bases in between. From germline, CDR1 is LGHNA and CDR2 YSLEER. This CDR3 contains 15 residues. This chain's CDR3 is CASSQLPTLSYEQYF. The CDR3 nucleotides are TGCGCCAGCAGCCAACTACCGACACTCTCCTACGAGCAGTACTTC.